The rows below give T cell receptor beta chains drawn from one sample of a study of blood T cell repertoires in COVID-19. Some clones are missing from TCRdb's copy, which holds only in-frame ones; the method was immunoSEQ multiplex PCR. The table lists some 350,000 clones, 89% of them singletons. The material sequenced was peripheral blood. Receptors were obtained from a woman between 25 and 40 years old with COVID-19, enrolled during active disease. Both conserved end residues are part of each CDR3. D genes are given only for firm matches. Size values are once, few and many counts, or a class for expanded clones, and some rows have none.

V gene	J gene	clone size	D gene	CDR3 length	CDR3 DNA	CDR3 protein
TRBV27	TRBJ1-1	-	-	15	TGTGCCAGCAGTTTTGATGGGGGCGGGAGCACTGAAGCTTTCTTT	CASSFDGGGSTEAFF
TRBV13	TRBJ2-7	-	TRBD2	16	TGTGCCAGCAGCTTAAGTACGGGGGGGCCCGGGAACGAGCAGTACTTC	CASSLSTGGPGNEQYF
TRBV5-4	TRBJ1-1	-	TRBD1	15	TGTGCCAGCAGCCATTACAGGGGGAGTCGAGTTCAAGCTTTCTTT	CASSHYRGSRVQAFF
TRBV3-1/TRBV3-2	TRBJ2-4	-	-	14	TGTGCCAGCAGCCAAGGTCGAGCCAAAAACATTCAGTACTTC	CASSQGRAKNIQYF
TRBV5-4	TRBJ2-3	-	-	16	TGTGCCAGCAGCCGAGCCGACAGGTGGGGCACAGATACGCAGTATTTT	CASSRADRWGTDTQYF
TRBV28	TRBJ2-7	-	-	15	TGTGCCAGCAGTTCCAGACACCATAACCCCTTCGAGCAGTACTTC	CASSSRHHNPFEQYF
TRBV6-5	TRBJ2-1	-	TRBD1	16	TGTGCCAGCAGTTACTCACAGGGGCGTCCCTACAATGAGCAGTTCTTC	CASSYSQGRPYNEQFF
TRBV4-3	TRBJ1-5	-	-	16	TGCGCCAGCAGCCAAGATATTACCAGGGGCCGTCAGCCCCAGCATTTT	CASSQDITRGRQPQHF
TRBV9	TRBJ2-2	-	-	16	TGTGCCAGCAGCCGCAGGGGAGAGGCGAACACCGGGGAGCTGTTTTTT	CASSRRGEANTGELFF
TRBV29-1	TRBJ2-7	-	-	11	TGCAGCGTTGATCAGGGGGGCGAGCAGTACTTC	CSVDQGGEQYF
TRBV7-8	TRBJ1-3	-	-	14	TGTGCCAGCAGCCGCCGGGGAACTGGAAACACCATATATTTT	CASSRRGTGNTIYF
TRBV18	TRBJ1-2	-	-	13	TGTGCCAGCTCACCAGCGGGACTCGAGGGCTACACCTTC	CASSPAGLEGYTF
TRBV11-3	TRBJ1-1	-	-	15	TGTGCCAGCAGCGGGGGAATCGGGAGGAACACTGAAGCTTTCTTT	CASSGGIGRNTEAFF
TRBV9	TRBJ2-5	-	-	14	TGTGCCAGCAGCGTAGGGGGCTACGGGGAGACCCAGTACTTC	CASSVGGYGETQYF
TRBV7-2	TRBJ2-3	-	-	17	TGTGCCAGCAGCTTAGCGCTGCCGACTGAGGGGGCAGATACGCAGTATTTT	CASSLALPTEGADTQYF
TRBV19	TRBJ1-1	few	TRBD1	16	TGTGCCAGTAGTGGGGGTTGGTCAGGGGGGAACACTGAAGCTTTCTTT	CASSGGWSGGNTEAFF
TRBV7-2	TRBJ1-4	-	TRBD1	14	TGTGCCAGCAGCCACGGGACAGCAAATGAAAAACTGTTTTTT	CASSHGTANEKLFF
TRBV5-1	TRBJ1-2	-	-	17	TGCGCCAGCAGCTTGATGCAGGGCGACAGTAGTGGCTATGGCTACACCTTC	CASSLMQGDSSGYGYTF
TRBV6-9	TRBJ1-3	-	-	16	TGTGCCAGCAGTAAGCAGGGGTCCGGCTCTGGAAACACCATATATTTT	CASSKQGSGSGNTIYF
TRBV11-3	TRBJ1-2	-	TRBD1	13	TGTGCCAGCAAACGGACAGGGGGCGATGGCTACACCTTC	CASKRTGGDGYTF
TRBV6-5	TRBJ1-1	-	TRBD1	15	TGTGCCAGCAGCCGGACAGGGGGCAGGAGAACTGAAGCTTTCTTT	CASSRTGGRRTEAFF
TRBV5-4	TRBJ2-3	-	-	17	TGTGCCAGCAGCTTGGGGCCCGGCTGGGAGTTAAGAGATACGCAGTATTTT	CASSLGPGWELRDTQYF
TRBV7-2	TRBJ1-1	-	-	16	TGTGCCAGCAGCTTAGTCCGGCCGGGGGAGCGGGGGAGAGCTTTCTTT	CASSLVRPGERGRAFF
TRBV6-5	TRBJ1-3	-	TRBD1	15	TGTGCCAGCAGCCCAGACAGGGTGCCTGGAAACACCATATATTTT	CASSPDRVPGNTIYF
TRBV7-9	TRBJ2-1	once	TRBD2	17	TGTGCCAGCAGCGTGAGGCTAGCGGGAGGGCGGTACAATGAGCAGTTCTTC	CASSVRLAGGRYNEQFF
TRBV18	TRBJ2-2	once	-	16	TGTGCCAGCTCACCAAGGGACACCTCGAACACCGGGGAGCTGTTTTTT	CASSPRDTSNTGELFF
TRBV18	TRBJ1-5	-	TRBD1	16	TGTGCCAGCTCACCGATTGGAGGGGGCAACAATCAGCCCCAGCATTTT	CASSPIGGGNNQPQHF
TRBV3-1/TRBV3-2	TRBJ1-1	-	-	13	TGTGCCAGCAGCCAACCGCAGGGTGGTGAGGCTTTCTTT	CASSQPQGGEAFF
TRBV13	TRBJ2-1	-	TRBD2	17	TGTGCCAGCAGCCCCCCCGGGGGGGAAGTTTCCTACAATGAGCAGTTCTTC	CASSPPGGEVSYNEQFF
TRBV5-4	TRBJ2-1	once	-	16	TGTGCCAGCAGCTCATTGGCGGGGCAAGCCTACAATGAGCAGTTCTTC	CASSSLAGQAYNEQFF
TRBV6-5	TRBJ2-7	-	TRBD2	15	TGTGCCAGCAGTTACTCGGGCCGGGGGGACTACGAGCAGTACTTC	CASSYSGRGDYEQYF
TRBV18	TRBJ1-6	-	-	17	TGTGCCAGCTCACCACGGCGAGGGATAAGTGGCAATTCACCCCTCCACTTT	CASSPRRGISGNSPLHF
TRBV10-2	TRBJ1-2	once	-	12	TGCGCCACCCTTGGGGGCAACTATGGCTACACCTTC	CATLGGNYGYTF
TRBV19	TRBJ2-3	-	TRBD2	16	TGTGCCAGTAGTGGACCGACTAGCTCCCGCACAGATACGCAGTATTTT	CASSGPTSSRTDTQYF
TRBV15	TRBJ2-1	-	TRBD1	13	TGTGCCATTTCCACGGGACAGGGAAATGAGCAGTTCTTC	CAISTGQGNEQFF
TRBV5-1	TRBJ1-1	once	TRBD1	16	TGCGCCAGCAGCTGGGCCCTGACAGGGGGGAACACTGAAGCTTTCTTT	CASSWALTGGNTEAFF
TRBV27	TRBJ1-1	-	-	12	TGTGCCAGCAGTTCTGGGGCCAGTGAAGCTTTCTTT	CASSSGASEAFF
TRBV7-7	TRBJ2-3	-	TRBD2	15	TGTGCTAGCAGCCCTGGGGCTAGCGGGAGTTTCTCGCAGTATTTT	CASSPGASGSFSQYF
TRBV4-1	TRBJ2-7	-	TRBD2	16	TGCGCCAGCAGCCAAGAAGGACGGCGGGGGTCCTACGAGCAGTACTTC	CASSQEGRRGSYEQYF
TRBV10-2	TRBJ2-7	-	TRBD1	15	TGCGCCAGCAGTGAGTCGCGGACAGGGAACCACGAGCAGTACTTC	CASSESRTGNHEQYF
TRBV6-5	TRBJ2-5	-	TRBD2	16	TGTGCCAGCAGTTATGTGCTAGCGGGTTTCCAAGAGACCCAGTACTTC	CASSYVLAGFQETQYF
TRBV7-2	TRBJ2-3	-	TRBD2	16	TGTGCCAGCAGCACCAGGACTAGCGGGGACACAGATACGCAGTATTTT	CASSTRTSGDTDTQYF
TRBV7-2	TRBJ2-1	-	TRBD2	16	TGTGCCAGCAGCTTAGGGTCCGGGGGGGCCTACAATGAGCAGTTCTTC	CASSLGSGGAYNEQFF
TRBV4-3	TRBJ2-6	-	-	16	TGCGCCAGCAGCCAAGATACGGGCTCTGGGGCCAACGTCCTGACTTTC	CASSQDTGSGANVLTF
TRBV5-1	TRBJ2-1	-	TRBD2	18	TGCGCCAGCAGCTTGGTATCCGCTAGCGGGAGAGGGGTCAATGAGCAGTTCTTC	CASSLVSASGRGVNEQFF
TRBV9	TRBJ1-2	-	-	18	TGTGCCAGCAGCAATCCAGTCGGGGGAGAGGTAACTAACTATGGCTACACCTTC	CASSNPVGGEVTNYGYTF
TRBV4-1	TRBJ1-2	-	TRBD1	14	TGCGCCAGCAGCCTGAAGGACAGGGACTATGGCTACACCTTC	CASSLKDRDYGYTF
TRBV6-6	TRBJ1-2	-	TRBD1	16	TGTGCCAGCAGCCACCCGGAACAGGGGCAGGTTCGTGGCTACACCTTC	CASSHPEQGQVRGYTF
TRBV6-2/TRBV6-3	TRBJ2-1	once	-	13	TGTGCCAGCAGTTTGTCCAGATACAATGAGCAGTTCTTC	CASSLSRYNEQFF
TRBV28	TRBJ2-5	-	TRBD2	16	TGTGCCAGCAGTTTGGTCCTAGCGGACTCCCAAGAGACCCAGTACTTC	CASSLVLADSQETQYF
TRBV4-1	TRBJ2-1	-	-	14	TGCGCCAGCAGCCCCCGCGGGACCGCAAATGAGCAGTTCTTC	CASSPRGTANEQFF
TRBV11-2	TRBJ2-3	-	-	13	TGTGCCAGCAGCTTAGATCTTAAAGATACGCAGTATTTT	CASSLDLKDTQYF
TRBV4-1	TRBJ2-1	-	-	16	TGCGCCAGCAGCCAAGGGGATCCCTTAAGGGAGAATGAGCAGTTCTTC	CASSQGDPLRENEQFF
TRBV5-6	TRBJ2-1	-	TRBD1	16	TGTGCCAGCACCCCGACAGGGTCGAGCTCCTACAATGAGCAGTTCTTC	CASTPTGSSSYNEQFF